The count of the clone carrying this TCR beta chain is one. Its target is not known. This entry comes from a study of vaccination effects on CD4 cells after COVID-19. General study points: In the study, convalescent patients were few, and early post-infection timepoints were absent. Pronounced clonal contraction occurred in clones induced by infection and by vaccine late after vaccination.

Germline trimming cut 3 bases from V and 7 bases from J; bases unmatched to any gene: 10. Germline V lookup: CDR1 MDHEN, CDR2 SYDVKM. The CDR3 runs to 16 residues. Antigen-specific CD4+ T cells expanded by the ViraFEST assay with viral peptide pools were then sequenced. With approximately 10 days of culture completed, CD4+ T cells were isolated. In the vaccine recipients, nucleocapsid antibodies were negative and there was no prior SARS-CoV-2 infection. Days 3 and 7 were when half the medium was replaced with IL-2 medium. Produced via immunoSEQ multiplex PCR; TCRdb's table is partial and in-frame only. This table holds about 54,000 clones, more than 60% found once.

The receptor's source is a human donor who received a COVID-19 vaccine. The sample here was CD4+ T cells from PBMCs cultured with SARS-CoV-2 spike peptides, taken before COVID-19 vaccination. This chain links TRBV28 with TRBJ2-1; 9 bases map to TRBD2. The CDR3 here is CASSLFPSGVGNEQFF. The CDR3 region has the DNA TGTGCCAGCAGTTTGTTTCCTAGCGGGGTGGGGAATGAGCAGTTCTTC.